Shown below are 21 T cell receptor beta chains from a single sample sequenced in a study of technical replicates of blood from a handful of donors. Only in-frame clones appear in the TCRdb table, and some are missing; sequencing was by immunoSEQ multiplex PCR. The sample includes almost 70,000 clones, 75% to 90% of them seen just once. The sequenced sample consisted of PBMCs. All receptors derive from a human donor in good health. Some clones in this sample may be carry-over from other donors' samples.

The chain is built from TRBV5-1 and TRBJ1-1; maybe TRBD1 (5 bases). Looked up from germline, CDR1 is SGHRS and CDR2 is YFSETQ. Trimming took off 4 bases at V and 0 bases at J, with 16 bases between the two ends. The CDR3 spans 16 residues. CDR3 sequence reads: CASSGGALSVNTEAFF. CDR3 sequence (DNA): TGCGCCAGCAGCGGCGGGGCTCTTTCAGTGAACACTGAAGCTTTCTTT.

The chain joins TRBV14 to TRBJ2-6; D ambiguous. V was clipped by 1 base and J by 4 bases, with 8 bases between them. Germline values: CDR1 SGHDN, CDR2 FVKESK. The CDR3 extends over 15 amino acids. The CDR3 reads CASSQVVGGANVLTF. As DNA, the CDR3 is TGTGCCAGCAGCCAAGTGGTGGGCGGGGCCAACGTCCTGACTTTC.

The chain couples TRBV7-2 to TRBJ2-7; TRBD1 matches at 12 bases. The CDR3 loop spans 16 amino acids. The J segment lost 5 bases and the V segment lost 5 bases, leaving 10 bases of the junction unmatched. The germline V gene has CDR1 SGHTA and CDR2 FQGNSA. CDR3 nucleotides: TGTGCCAGCAGCCTAACTCCCGGGACAGGGGGCGACGAGCAGTACTTC. It codes for CASSLTPGTGGDEQYF.

J is TRBJ2-7 and V is TRBV18; 9 bases match TRBD2. CDR1 is KGHSH, CDR2 LQKENI, per germline. V shed 5 bases, J shed 0 bases, and the junction held 14 bases outside the gene matches. This CDR3 spans 18 amino acids. The CDR3 region has the DNA TGTGCCAGCTCAACCCAACGACTAGCGGAACACCACTCCTACGAGCAGTACTTC. Translating it yields CASSTQRLAEHHSYEQYF.

This chain connects TRBV9 to TRBJ2-7; D is unclear. The CDR3 has 18 amino acids. Germline CDR1 SGDLS, CDR2 YYNGEE. V dropped 4 bases and J dropped 3 bases, with 26 bases sitting between them. CDR3 sequence: CASSPQFDPLRINYEQYF. The CDR3 DNA follows: TGTGCCAGCAGCCCACAATTCGATCCCCTTCGTATCAACTACGAGCAGTACTTC.

J is TRBJ1-2 and V is TRBV7-9; 12 positions agree with TRBD1. This CDR3 is 17 amino acids long. V lost 2 bases to trimming and J lost 7 bases; unmatched junction nucleotides: 11. The germline V gene encodes CDR1 SEHNR and CDR2 FQNEAQ (reference sequence). For the CDR3, the DNA is TGTGCCAGCAGCTTATACAAGGGGACAGGGGGCAAGGTTGGCTACACCTTC. Translating it yields CASSLYKGTGGKVGYTF.

The J gene is TRBJ2-2, the V gene TRBV6-4; a possible D gene is TRBD2 (6 bases). The CDR3 consists of 16 residues. The V and J ends lost 3 bases and 5 bases respectively, with 16 bases between them. Germline V gives CDR1 MRHNA, CDR2 SNTAGT. CDR3 nucleotide sequence: TGTGCCAGCAGTGAGGGCTCTAGCGAGGTGACCGGGGAGCTGTTTTTT. Amino acids: CASSEGSSEVTGELFF.

The chain links TRBV7-9 to TRBJ1-2, with D possibly TRBD1 on 6 matching bases. The CDR3 has 14 amino acids. V was clipped by 1 base and J by 2 bases, with 8 bases between them. The germline V gene encodes CDR1 SEHNR and CDR2 FQNEAQ (reference sequence). As DNA, the CDR3 is TGTGCCAGCAGCTTAGATCAGGGGAACTATGGCTACACCTTC. Protein product: CASSLDQGNYGYTF.

This sequence joins TRBV7-8 and TRBJ2-2; D is ambiguous. This CDR3 contains 14 residues. Germline V gene data show CDR1 as SGHVS and CDR2 as FQNEAQ. The V gene lost 4 bases and the J gene lost 6 bases, with 12 bases spanning the gap. CDR3 sequence: CASSSPQDAGELFF. The CDR3, as DNA: TGTGCCAGCAGCTCCCCCCAGGATGCCGGGGAGCTGTTTTTT.

V gene TRBV5-6 combines with J gene TRBJ2-1, with 8 bases identical to TRBD2. Germline V gene sequence: CDR1 SGHDT, CDR2 YYEEEE. The ends lost 0 bases at V and 16 bases at J; junction bases unmatched: 12. The CDR3 is made up of 14 amino acids. CDR3 bases: TGTGCCAGCAGCTTGGATTCTGGCGGGGGGCCGGAATTCTTC. It translates to CASSLDSGGGPEFF.

J is TRBJ2-2 and V is TRBV29-1; 7 bases are shared with TRBD2. CDR3 length: 13 amino acids. V lost 4 bases to trimming and J lost 8 bases; unmatched junction nucleotides: 7. Per the germline V gene, CDR1 is SQVTM and CDR2 is ANQGSEA. The CDR3 spells CSVGGGASGELFF. CDR3 nucleotide sequence: TGCAGCGTTGGGGGAGGGGCCTCGGGGGAGCTGTTTTTT.

The genes are TRBV5-1 and TRBJ1-4; D call uncertain. Germline loops: CDR1 SGHRS, CDR2 YFSETQ. The CDR3 length is 13 residues. Trimming took 2 bases from V and 7 from J, leaving 9 bases between them. The CDR3 bases are TGCGCCAGCAGCTTCTTGGGAGGTGAAAAACTGTTTTTT. Its protein is CASSFLGGEKLFF.

The chain uses TRBV7-2 and TRBJ2-2; 7 bases map to TRBD2. The CDR3 runs 16 residues. Looked up from germline, CDR1 is SGHTA and CDR2 is FQGNSA. V lost 5 bases and J lost 7; bases outside the gene matches: 13. Written as DNA, the CDR3 is TGTGCCAGCAGCAAATCCCTAGCGGAGGGTAACGGGGAGCTGTTTTTT. Its protein is CASSKSLAEGNGELFF. Using reference TRBV7-2 and TRBJ2-2 for the parts outside the CDR3, the full variable domain is GAGVSQSPSNKVTEKGKDVELRCDPISGHTALYWYRQSLGQGLEFLIYFQGNSAPDKSGLPSDRFSAERTGGSVSTLTIQRTQQEDSAVYLCASSKSLAEGNGELFFGEGSRLTVL.

The chain carries TRBV19 and TRBJ2-7, with D possibly TRBD2 on 6 matching bases. Between the trimmed V and J ends, which lost 6 bases and 0 bases, there was a span of 9 bases. This CDR3 is built from 13 residues. The V gene's germline CDR1 is LNHDA and CDR2 SQIVND (reference sequence). CDR3 loop: CASRTGGSYEQYF. The CDR3 DNA is TGTGCCAGTAGGACCGGGGGCTCCTACGAGCAGTACTTC.

The chain combines TRBV4-1 with TRBJ2-5, with TRBD2 matching 7 bases. Germline-derived CDR1 and CDR2 are MGHRA and YSYEKL. J was trimmed by 5 bases and V by 3 bases; bases with no gene match: 15. This CDR3 has 17 amino acids. The DNA of the CDR3 is TGCGCCAGCAGCCAGCAGGGAGTTTTGACTAGCTGGGAGACCCAGTACTTC. It translates to CASSQQGVLTSWETQYF.

The gene calls are TRBV7-2 and TRBJ1-5; 11 nucleotides align to TRBD1. The V gene end was trimmed by 5 bases and the J gene end by 4 bases; junction bases not matched to a gene: 4. The length of the CDR3 is 15 residues. The V gene's germline CDR1 is SGHTA and CDR2 FQGNSA. The CDR3 is CASSDGQGANQPQHF. The CDR3 nucleotides are TGTGCCAGCAGCGATGGACAGGGGGCTAATCAGCCCCAGCATTTT.

This clone has a single count. The chain recombines TRBV5-6 with TRBJ1-1; D may be TRBD1 (5 bases). The germline gives CDR1 SGHDT, CDR2 YYEEEE. The CDR3 is made up of 16 amino acids. V shed 2 bases and J shed 0 bases, with 14 bases lying between them. The CDR3 sequence is CASSFWGRWVNTEAFF. The DNA of the CDR3 is TGTGCCAGCAGCTTCTGGGGCCGGTGGGTGAACACTGAAGCTTTCTTT.

This chain links TRBV19 with TRBJ1-4; TRBD1 aligns across 7 bases. Germline-derived CDR1 and CDR2 are LNHDA and SQIVND (reference sequence). V shed 7 bases, J shed 5 bases, and the junction held 10 bases outside the gene matches. The length of the CDR3 is 15 residues. This CDR3 is CASNPQWDRNEKLFF. The CDR3 DNA follows: TGTGCCAGTAACCCACAATGGGACAGAAATGAAAAACTGTTTTTT.

The count of this clone is one. The chain employs TRBV4-1 and TRBJ2-5, with D unclear. Germline V lookup: CDR1 MGHRA, CDR2 YSYEKL. The CDR3 is 14 residues long. V was shortened by 1 base and J by 7 bases, with 13 bases between the two germline ends. CDR3 in DNA: TGCGCCAGCAGCCAAGGACTGGATGTGAGGACCCAGTACTTC. As protein: CASSQGLDVRTQYF.

This clone was observed a handful of times. The CDR3 region has the DNA TGTGCCACCAGCCGTAGCGGAAGGAGCACAGATACGCAGTATTTT. Residues: CATSRSGRSTDTQYF. J is TRBJ2-3 and V is TRBV15; maybe TRBD2 (6 bases). Germline V gene data show CDR1 as LNHNV and CDR2 as YYDKDF (reference sequence). V was trimmed by 5 bases and J by 0 bases, leaving 12 bases between them. CDR3 length equals 15 residues. The full variable domain, its missing parts supplied by reference TRBV15 and TRBJ2-3, is DAMVIQNPRYQVTQFGKPVTLSCSQTLNHNVMYWYQQKSSQAPKLLFHYYDKDFNNEADTPDNFQSRRPNTSFCFLDIRSPGLGDTAMYLCATSRSGRSTDTQYFGPGTRLTVL.

The rearrangement links TRBV6-5 to TRBJ2-7, with D possibly being TRBD2 (5 bases). The CDR3 totals 12 residues. The germline CDR1 and CDR2 sequences are MNHEY and SVGAGI. Trimming stripped 0 bases from V and 7 bases from J, with 7 bases between. CDR3 region: CASSYSSGEQYF. In DNA, the CDR3 is TGTGCCAGCAGTTACTCGAGCGGAGAGCAGTACTTC.